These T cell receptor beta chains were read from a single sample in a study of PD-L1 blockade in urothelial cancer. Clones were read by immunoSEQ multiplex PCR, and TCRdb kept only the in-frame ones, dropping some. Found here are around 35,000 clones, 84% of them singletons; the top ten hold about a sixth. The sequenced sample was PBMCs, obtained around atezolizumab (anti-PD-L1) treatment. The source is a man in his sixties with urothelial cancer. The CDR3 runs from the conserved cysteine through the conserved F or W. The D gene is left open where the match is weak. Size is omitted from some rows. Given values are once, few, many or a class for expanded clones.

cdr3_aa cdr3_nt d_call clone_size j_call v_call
CASSLLALLSYEQYF TGTGCCAGCAGCTTACTAGCGCTTCTCTCCTACGAGCAGTACTTC - - TRBJ2-7 TRBV7-2
CASSLFTGPPYEQYF TGTGCCAGCAGCTTGTTTACAGGACCACCCTACGAGCAGTACTTC - - TRBJ2-7 TRBV5-5
CASAIRTGGLSTQYF TGTGCTAGTGCCATCCGGACAGGGGGTCTTTCTACGCAGTATTTT TRBD1 few TRBJ2-3 TRBV12-5
CASGTFSSRDEQYF TGTGCCAGCGGGACTTTTTCCTCGAGAGACGAGCAGTACTTC - - TRBJ2-7 TRBV28
CASSLQGADYGYTF TGCGCCAGCAGCTTACAGGGGGCTGACTATGGCTACACCTTC TRBD1 - TRBJ1-2 TRBV5-1
CASSYYQGGDTQYF TGTGCCAGCAGTTACTACCAGGGTGGAGATACGCAGTATTTT - once TRBJ2-3 TRBV6-5
CASSPWPNEQFF TGTGCCAGCTCACCTTGGCCTAATGAGCAGTTCTTC - - TRBJ2-1 TRBV18
CASSSGTGVYEQYF TGTGCCAGCAGCTCCGGGACAGGAGTCTACGAGCAGTACTTC TRBD1 - TRBJ2-7 TRBV28
CASSLGVGGTEAFF TGCGCCAGCAGCTTGGGGGTGGGGGGCACTGAAGCTTTCTTT - once TRBJ1-1 TRBV5-1
CASSVGGLVADTQYF TGTGCCAGCAGCGTGGGGGGACTGGTGGCAGATACGCAGTATTTT - - TRBJ2-3 TRBV9
CATGQGFPPEQYF TGTGCCACGGGACAGGGGTTCCCCCCCGAGCAGTACTTC TRBD1 - TRBJ2-7 TRBV19
CASSSNSYTGELFF TGTGCCAGCAGCTCAAACAGTTACACCGGGGAGCTGTTTTTT - - TRBJ2-2 TRBV5-5
CASSFGGRSTEAFF TGTGCCAGCAGTTTCGGGGGTCGGAGCACTGAAGCTTTCTTT - - TRBJ1-1 TRBV27
CASSSDSYGYTF TGTGCCAGCAGCAGTGACAGCTATGGCTACACCTTC - - TRBJ1-2 TRBV21-1
CASTSTGYEQYF TGTGCCAGCACATCGACGGGGTACGAGCAGTACTTC - - TRBJ2-7 TRBV28
CAWSATGRNQPQHF TGTGCCTGGAGTGCGACAGGGAGGAATCAGCCCCAGCATTTT TRBD1 few TRBJ1-5 TRBV30
CASSLRPRGEKLFF TGCGCCAGCAGCTTGAGACCCAGGGGCGAAAAACTGTTTTTT - - TRBJ1-4 TRBV5-1